Listed below are T cell receptor beta chains from one sample, sequenced in a study of identical twins. Each CDR3 protein gets one entry after TCRdb re-called the 5' RACE reads with MiXCR. The table includes about 520,000 distinct CDR3 sequences, 20% to 25% detected once. In addition, the sample was reused for a study of T cells expressing NK-cell markers.

What was sequenced was CD4+ T cells sorted from blood. Every receptor here comes from a woman aged 18-29 years in good health. CDR3s include the opening cysteine and the closing phenylalanine or tryptophan. A D gene is named only where the DNA matches it firmly. Clone size is shown for a subset of rows, as once, few, many or a class of expanded clone.

V	D	size	J	length	CDR3	DNA
TRBV10-3	.	.	TRBJ2-2	13	CAISGQNTGELFF	TGTGCCATCAGTGGACAGAATACCGGGGAGCTGTTTTTT
TRBV5-1	TRBD2	.	TRBJ2-1	13	CASSLVPSGATFF	TGCGCCAGCAGCTTGGTTCCTAGCGGGGCAACGTTCTTC
TRBV29-1	.	.	TRBJ1-2	12	CSVSRENYGYTF	TGCAGCGTATCGCGAGAAAACTATGGCTACACCTTC
TRBV7-8	TRBD2	.	TRBJ2-7	16	CASSLRASGRGYEQYF	TGTGCCAGCAGCTTAAGGGCTAGCGGGAGGGGTTACGAGCAGTACTTC
TRBV5-1	.	few	TRBJ1-4	16	CASSLGPTQTNEKLFF	TGCGCCAGCAGCTTGGGACCGACCCAAACTAATGAAAAACTGTTTTTT
TRBV20-1	.	few	TRBJ2-1	13	CSAYVAFGNEQFF	TGCAGTGCCTACGTCGCCTTTGGGAATGAGCAGTTCTTC
TRBV4-3	TRBD2	.	TRBJ2-1	17	CASSQRYSGSSYNEQFF	TGCGCCAGCAGCCAACGTTATAGCGGGAGCTCCTACAATGAGCAGTTCTTC
TRBV29-1	.	.	TRBJ1-1	13	CSVETVMNTEAFF	TGCAGCGTTGAGACAGTTATGAACACTGAAGCTTTCTTT
TRBV20-1	.	.	TRBJ1-2	16	CSARDLGPGNYYGYTF	TGCAGTGCTAGAGATCTTGGTCCAGGGAACTACTATGGCTACACCTTC
TRBV4-1	.	few	TRBJ2-3	15	CASKLGAALADTQYF	TGCGCCAGCAAACTCGGGGCGGCTCTGGCGGATACGCAGTATTTT
TRBV2	.	many	TRBJ1-1	12	CASGFLNTEAFF	TGTGCCAGCGGCTTCTTGAACACTGAAGCTTTCTTT
TRBV5-1	TRBD2	few	TRBJ2-3	14	CASSPGLAVDTQYF	TGCGCCAGCAGCCCAGGACTAGCGGTAGATACGCAGTATTTT
TRBV7-2	TRBD2	few	TRBJ2-3	15	CASSLVASGPDTQYF	TGTGCCAGCAGCTTAGTGGCTAGCGGCCCAGATACGCAGTATTTT
TRBV6-5	.	.	TRBJ1-1	13	CASSYVKNTEAFF	TGTGCCAGCAGTTACGTTAAGAACACTGAAGCTTTCTTT
TRBV7-9	.	.	TRBJ2-7	12	CASSSRYYEQYF	TGTGCCAGCAGCTCGAGATACTACGAGCAGTACTTC
TRBV7-6	.	.	TRBJ2-2	12	CASTTRAGELFF	TGTGCCAGCACCACCCGGGCCGGGGAGCTGTTTTTT
TRBV7-9	.	.	TRBJ2-1	17	CASNLGLTGEVDNEQFF	TGTGCCAGCAACTTAGGCCTAACAGGGGAGGTTGACAATGAGCAGTTCTTC
TRBV5-1	TRBD2	few	TRBJ2-1	20	CASSPTGGGRAFSSYNEQFF	TGCGCCAGCAGCCCCACGGGGGGCGGGAGGGCATTTAGCTCCTACAATGAGCAGTTCTTC
TRBV5-1	.	.	TRBJ2-7	14	CASSWGAGSDEQYF	TGCGCCAGCAGCTGGGGGGCGGGGTCGGACGAGCAGTACTTC
TRBV20-1	.	few	TRBJ2-1	14	CSAIAESSYNEQFF	TGCAGTGCTATCGCGGAAAGCTCCTACAATGAGCAGTTCTTC
TRBV29-1	.	few	TRBJ2-1	15	CSVGMDRILYNEQFF	TGCAGCGTTGGAATGGACAGAATCCTCTACAATGAGCAGTTCTTC
TRBV18	.	.	TRBJ2-7	13	CASSPYEGSEQYF	TGTGCCAGCTCACCATATGAGGGCTCCGAGCAGTACTTC
TRBV4-3	.	.	TRBJ2-7	12	CASSQIHYEQYF	TGCGCCAGCAGCCAGATCCACTACGAGCAGTACTTC
TRBV5-1	.	few	TRBJ1-4	13	CASSVQGDEKLFF	TGCGCCAGCAGCGTACAGGGTGACGAAAAACTGTTTTTT
TRBV21-1	.	.	TRBJ2-3	15	CASSIFDGSTDTQYF	TGTGCCAGCAGCATTTTCGACGGCAGCACAGATACGCAGTATTTT
TRBV12-3/TRBV12-4	.	few	TRBJ2-1	13	CASTLTPEDEQFF	TGTGCCAGCACCCTAACCCCTGAGGATGAGCAGTTCTTC
TRBV5-1	.	.	TRBJ2-7	15	CASSLPGKGSYEQYF	TGCGCCAGCAGCTTGCCAGGGAAAGGATCCTACGAGCAGTACTTC
TRBV7-2	.	few	TRBJ2-7	15	CASSLRERLSYEQYF	TGTGCCAGCAGCTTAAGGGAACGCCTCTCCTACGAGCAGTACTTC
TRBV10-3	.	many	TRBJ1-1	15	CAISEGIGRNTEAFF	TGTGCCATCAGTGAGGGGATCGGCAGGAACACTGAAGCTTTCTTT
TRBV6-2/TRBV6-3	TRBD2	.	TRBJ2-5	16	CASSPGFSGSMETQYF	TGTGCCAGCAGCCCTGGGTTTAGCGGGAGTATGGAGACCCAGTACTTC
TRBV6-1	TRBD1	many	TRBJ2-7	15	CASSPQMTGRYEQYF	TGTGCCAGCAGCCCTCAAATGACAGGGCGTTACGAGCAGTACTTC
TRBV25-1	.	few	TRBJ2-1	12	CASSPRLERLFF	TGTGCCAGCAGTCCCCGACTAGAACGGTTGTTCTTC
TRBV6-1	TRBD2	.	TRBJ2-7	14	CASRALANSYEQYF	TGTGCCAGCAGGGCACTAGCGAACTCCTACGAGCAGTACTTC
TRBV7-2	.	few	TRBJ2-7	15	CASSLRASDTYEQYF	TGTGCCAGCAGCTTAAGGGCTAGCGATACCTACGAGCAGTACTTC
TRBV29-1	.	.	TRBJ1-1	14	CSVEEEGLYTEAFF	TGCAGCGTTGAAGAAGAGGGGTTGTACACTGAAGCTTTCTTT
TRBV10-3	.	many	TRBJ2-1	12	CAISEPKTEQFF	TGTGCCATCAGTGAACCTAAAACTGAGCAGTTCTTC
TRBV12-3/TRBV12-4	.	.	TRBJ1-2	14	CASSPSARNYGYTF	TGTGCCAGCAGCCCCTCGGCGAGGAACTATGGCTACACCTTC
TRBV5-1	TRBD2	.	TRBJ2-1	16	CASSSRLAGGPSEQFF	TGCGCCAGCAGCTCCCGATTAGCGGGGGGGCCATCTGAGCAGTTCTTC
TRBV3-1	.	.	TRBJ1-2	15	CASSRGREGEYGYTF	TGTGCCAGCAGCCGAGGACGAGAAGGAGAGTATGGCTACACCTTC
TRBV6-1	.	.	TRBJ2-2	14	CASTTLVGSGELFF	TGTGCCAGCACCACCCTCGTCGGGAGCGGGGAGCTGTTTTTT
TRBV12-3/TRBV12-4	TRBD2	many	TRBJ2-3	13	CASAGGPGDTQYF	TGTGCCAGTGCGGGAGGGCCTGGGGATACGCAGTATTTT
TRBV11-3	.	.	TRBJ2-1	15	CASSRLPDSYNEQFF	TGTGCCAGCAGCAGACTCCCGGATTCCTACAATGAGCAGTTCTTC
TRBV12-3/TRBV12-4	.	few	TRBJ1-2	14	CASSLSRWAGGYTF	TGTGCCAGCAGTTTATCGAGGTGGGCGGGGGGCTACACCTTC
TRBV5-1	.	.	TRBJ2-7	14	CASSLDQNSYEQYF	TGCGCCAGCAGCTTGGACCAAAATTCCTACGAGCAGTACTTC